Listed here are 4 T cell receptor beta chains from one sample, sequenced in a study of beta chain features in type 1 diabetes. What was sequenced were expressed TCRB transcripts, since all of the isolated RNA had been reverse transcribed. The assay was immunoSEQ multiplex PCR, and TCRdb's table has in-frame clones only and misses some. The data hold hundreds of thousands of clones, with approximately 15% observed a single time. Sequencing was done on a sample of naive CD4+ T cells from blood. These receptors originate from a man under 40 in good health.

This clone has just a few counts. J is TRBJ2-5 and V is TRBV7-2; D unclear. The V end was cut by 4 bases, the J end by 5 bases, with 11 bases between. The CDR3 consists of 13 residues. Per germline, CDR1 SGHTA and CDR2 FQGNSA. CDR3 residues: CASSSKKLETQYF. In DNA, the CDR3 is TGTGCCAGCAGCTCCAAAAAATTGGAGACCCAGTACTTC.

The CDR3 is CASSPPGSYNSPLHF. The CDR3 DNA reads as TGTGCCAGCAGCCCCCCGGGCTCCTATAATTCACCCCTCCACTTT. The chain recombines TRBV9 with TRBJ1-6; the D is unclear. V shed 4 bases and J shed 0 bases, with 8 bases lying between them. Germline V lookup: CDR1 SGDLS, CDR2 YYNGEE. This CDR3 comprises 15 residues.

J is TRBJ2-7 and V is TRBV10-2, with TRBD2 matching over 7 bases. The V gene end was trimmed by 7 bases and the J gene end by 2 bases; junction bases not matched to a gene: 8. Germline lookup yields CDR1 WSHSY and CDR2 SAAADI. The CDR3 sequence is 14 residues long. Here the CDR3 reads CASKRDGSPYEQYF. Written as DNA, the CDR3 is TGCGCCAGCAAGCGGGACGGATCCCCCTACGAGCAGTACTTC.

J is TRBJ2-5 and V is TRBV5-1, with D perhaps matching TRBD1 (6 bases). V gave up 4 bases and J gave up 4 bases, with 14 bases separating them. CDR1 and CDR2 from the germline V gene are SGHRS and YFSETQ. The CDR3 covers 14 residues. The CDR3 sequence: CASSPTGHVETQYF. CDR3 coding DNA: TGCGCCAGCAGCCCGACAGGCCATGTAGAGACCCAGTACTTC.